This T cell receptor beta chain was obtained from a study of long-term antiretroviral therapy in people with HIV. Whole-study findings and limits: In HIV, the repertoires covered a tighter span of CDR3 lengths than in controls.

In the case of this clone: Its antigen is unidentified.

V dropped 7 bases and J dropped 2 bases, with 15 bases sitting between them. Germline CDR1 MNHNS, CDR2 SASEGT. The CDR3 totals 14 residues. The assay, immunoSEQ v3.0, was run at survey level. Data came from immunoSEQ multiplex PCR; TCRdb stores just in-frame clones and leaves some out. The table has around 25,000 clones, about 91% seen once; the top ten hold around 5.6%. The specimen comprised unsorted PBMCs, sampled about 4.3 years after starting antiretroviral therapy. The chain uses TRBV6-1 and TRBJ2-7; perhaps D is TRBD1 or TRBD2 (5 bases each). The origin of this receptor is a man aged 25-45 years with HIV. Written as DNA, the CDR3 is TGTGCCAGCACCCCTGGGGGTCCCGCCTACGAGCAGTACTTC. This encodes CASTPGGPAYEQYF.